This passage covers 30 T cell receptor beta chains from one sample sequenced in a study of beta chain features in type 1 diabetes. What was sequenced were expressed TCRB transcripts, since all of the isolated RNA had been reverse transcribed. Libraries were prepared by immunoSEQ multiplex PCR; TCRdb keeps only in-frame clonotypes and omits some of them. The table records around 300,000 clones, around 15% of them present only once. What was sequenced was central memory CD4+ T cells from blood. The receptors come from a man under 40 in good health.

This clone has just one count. The CDR3 protein is CASSFISNYGYTF. CDR3 nucleotides: TGTGCCAGCAGTTTCATCTCTAACTATGGCTACACCTTC. V and J are TRBV27 and TRBJ1-2; D is unclear. Germline CDR1 and CDR2: MNHEY and SMNVEV (reference sequence). Trimming stripped 3 bases from V and 0 bases from J, with 5 bases between. There are 13 residues in the CDR3.

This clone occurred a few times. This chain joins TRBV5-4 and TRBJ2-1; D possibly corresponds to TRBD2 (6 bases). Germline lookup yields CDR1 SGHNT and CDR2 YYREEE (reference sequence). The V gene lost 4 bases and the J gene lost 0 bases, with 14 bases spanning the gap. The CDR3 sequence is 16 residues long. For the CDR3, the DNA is TGTGCCAGCAGCCCGACCGGGGGTACCTCCTACAATGAGCAGTTCTTC. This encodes CASSPTGGTSYNEQFF.

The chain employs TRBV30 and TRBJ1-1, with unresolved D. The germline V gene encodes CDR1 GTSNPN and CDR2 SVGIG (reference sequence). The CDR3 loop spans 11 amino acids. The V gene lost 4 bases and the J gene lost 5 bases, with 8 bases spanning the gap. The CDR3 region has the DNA TGTGCCTGGATAAGAGGGACTGAAGCTTTCTTT. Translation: CAWIRGTEAFF.

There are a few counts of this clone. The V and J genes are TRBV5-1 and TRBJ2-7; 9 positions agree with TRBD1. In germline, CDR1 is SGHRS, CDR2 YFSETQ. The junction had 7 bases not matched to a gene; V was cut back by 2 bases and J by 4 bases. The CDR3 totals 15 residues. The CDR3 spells CASSFRQGVLYEQYF. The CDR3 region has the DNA TGCGCCAGCAGCTTTAGACAGGGGGTTCTTTACGAGCAGTACTTC.

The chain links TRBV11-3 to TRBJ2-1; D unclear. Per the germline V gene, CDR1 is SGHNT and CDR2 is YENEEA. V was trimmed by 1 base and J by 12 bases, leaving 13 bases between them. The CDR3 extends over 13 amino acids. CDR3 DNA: TGTGCCAGCAGCTTAGGTTTGCGTATGGGGCAGTTCTTC. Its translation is CASSLGLRMGQFF.

This chain's CDR3 is CAWSKATIYF. CDR3 sequence (DNA): TGTGCCTGGAGTAAAGCCACCATATATTTT. The chain employs TRBV30 and TRBJ1-3; D unresolved. This CDR3 has 10 residues. Trimming took 2 bases from V and 9 from J, leaving 5 bases between them. Germline V gene data show CDR1 as GTSNPN and CDR2 as SVGIG (reference sequence).

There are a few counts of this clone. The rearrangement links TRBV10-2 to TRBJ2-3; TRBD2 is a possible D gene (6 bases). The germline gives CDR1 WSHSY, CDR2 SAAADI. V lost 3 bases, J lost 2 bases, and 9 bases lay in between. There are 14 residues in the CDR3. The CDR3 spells CASSDGGPTDTQYF. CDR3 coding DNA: TGCGCCAGCAGTGACGGGGGTCCCACAGATACGCAGTATTTT.

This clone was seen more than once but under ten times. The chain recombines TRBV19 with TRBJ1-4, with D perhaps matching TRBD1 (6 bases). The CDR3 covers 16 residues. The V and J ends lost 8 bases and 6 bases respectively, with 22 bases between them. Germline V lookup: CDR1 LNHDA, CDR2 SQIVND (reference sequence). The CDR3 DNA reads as TGTGCCAGTTCGGAGCAATCCGGGACAACCTATGAAAAACTGTTTTTT. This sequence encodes CASSEQSGTTYEKLFF.

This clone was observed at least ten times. The CDR3 sequence: CASSPSSRGDAGELFF. CDR3 nucleotides: TGCGCCAGCAGTCCCTCGAGTCGGGGGGACGCCGGGGAGCTGTTTTTT. The chain has TRBV23-1 and TRBJ2-2, with TRBD2 matching 7 bases. TRBV23-1 is treated as an ORF (open reading frame) with a function not yet certain. The CDR3 totals 16 residues. Losses at the gene ends were 4 bases for V and 6 bases for J; bases not matched to a gene: 11.

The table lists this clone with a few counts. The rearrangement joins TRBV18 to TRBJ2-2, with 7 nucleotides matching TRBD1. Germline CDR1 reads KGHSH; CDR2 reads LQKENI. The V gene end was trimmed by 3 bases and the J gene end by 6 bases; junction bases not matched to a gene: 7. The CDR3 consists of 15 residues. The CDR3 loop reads CASSPGQSFSGELFF. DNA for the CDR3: TGTGCCAGCTCACCGGGACAGTCCTTTTCCGGGGAGCTGTTTTTT.

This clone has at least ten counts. The CDR3: CASSQVRNSPLHF. DNA of the CDR3: TGCGCCAGCAGCCAAGTTCGGAATTCACCCCTCCACTTT. This rearrangement joins TRBV4-3 to TRBJ1-6; unclear D gene. V lost 1 base and J lost 7, with 5 bases in between. The CDR3 consists of 13 residues. The germline CDR1 and CDR2 sequences are LGHNA and YSLEER.

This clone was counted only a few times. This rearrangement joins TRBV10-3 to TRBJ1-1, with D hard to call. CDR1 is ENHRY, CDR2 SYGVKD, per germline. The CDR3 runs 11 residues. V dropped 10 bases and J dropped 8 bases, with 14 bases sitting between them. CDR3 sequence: CASRPVGEAFF. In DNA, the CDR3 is TGTGCCAGCCGACCGGTGGGGGAAGCTTTCTTT.

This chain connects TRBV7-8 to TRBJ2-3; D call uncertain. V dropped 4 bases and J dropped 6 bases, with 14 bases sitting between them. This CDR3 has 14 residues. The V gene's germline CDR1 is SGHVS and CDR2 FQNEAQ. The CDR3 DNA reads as TGTGCCAGCAGCTATCGGCCGGGTCGGGATACGCAGTATTTT. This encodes CASSYRPGRDTQYF.

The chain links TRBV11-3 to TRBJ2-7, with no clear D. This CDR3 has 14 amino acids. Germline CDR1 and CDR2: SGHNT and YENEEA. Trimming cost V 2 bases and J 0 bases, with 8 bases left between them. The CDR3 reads CASSLMTNSYEQYV. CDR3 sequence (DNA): TGTGCCAGCAGCTTAATGACAAACTCCTACGAGCAGTACGTC.

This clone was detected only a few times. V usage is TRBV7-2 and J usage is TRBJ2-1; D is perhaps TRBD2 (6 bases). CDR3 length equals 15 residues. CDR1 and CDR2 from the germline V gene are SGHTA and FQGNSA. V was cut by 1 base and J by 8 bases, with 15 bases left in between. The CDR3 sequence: CASSLGDGGLYEQFF. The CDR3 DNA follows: TGTGCCAGCAGCTTAGGAGACGGGGGTTTGTATGAGCAGTTCTTC. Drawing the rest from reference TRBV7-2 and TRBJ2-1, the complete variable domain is GAGVSQSPSNKVTEKGKDVELRCDPISGHTALYWYRQSLGQGLEFLIYFQGNSAPDKSGLPSDRFSAERTGGSVSTLTIQRTQQEDSAVYLCASSLGDGGLYEQFFGPGTRLTVL.

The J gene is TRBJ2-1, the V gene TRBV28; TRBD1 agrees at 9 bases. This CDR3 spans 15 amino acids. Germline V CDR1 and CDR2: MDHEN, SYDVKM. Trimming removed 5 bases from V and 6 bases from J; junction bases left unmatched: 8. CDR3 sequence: CASSTPRDRVNEQFF. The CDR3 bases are TGTGCCAGCAGTACCCCCCGGGACAGGGTCAATGAGCAGTTCTTC.

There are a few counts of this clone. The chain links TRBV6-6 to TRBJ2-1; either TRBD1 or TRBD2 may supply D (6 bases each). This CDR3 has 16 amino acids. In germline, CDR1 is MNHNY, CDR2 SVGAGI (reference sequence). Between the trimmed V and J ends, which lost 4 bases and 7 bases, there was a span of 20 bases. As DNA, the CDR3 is TGTGCCAGCAGTTTGGGCCGGGGGCGTAGGTGGAATGAGCAGTTCTTC. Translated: CASSLGRGRRWNEQFF.

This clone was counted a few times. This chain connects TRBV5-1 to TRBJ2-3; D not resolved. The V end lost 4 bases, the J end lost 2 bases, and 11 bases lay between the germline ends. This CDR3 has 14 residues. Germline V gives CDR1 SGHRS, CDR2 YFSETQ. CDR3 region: CASSPAGNTDTQYF. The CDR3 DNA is TGCGCCAGCAGCCCCGCTGGCAACACAGATACGCAGTATTTT. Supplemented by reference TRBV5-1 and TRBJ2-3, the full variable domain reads KAGVTQTPRYLIKTRGQQVTLSCSPISGHRSVSWYQQTPGQGLQFLFEYFSETQRNKGNFPGRFSGRQFSNSRSEMNVSTLELGDSALYLCASSPAGNTDTQYFGPGTRLTVL.

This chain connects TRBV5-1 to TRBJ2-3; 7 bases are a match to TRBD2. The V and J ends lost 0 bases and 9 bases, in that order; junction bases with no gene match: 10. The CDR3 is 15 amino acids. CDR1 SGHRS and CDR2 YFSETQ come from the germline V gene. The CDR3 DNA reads TGCGCCAGCAGCTTGGTGGCTAGCGGTACAGGCACGCAGTATTTT. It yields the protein CASSLVASGTGTQYF.

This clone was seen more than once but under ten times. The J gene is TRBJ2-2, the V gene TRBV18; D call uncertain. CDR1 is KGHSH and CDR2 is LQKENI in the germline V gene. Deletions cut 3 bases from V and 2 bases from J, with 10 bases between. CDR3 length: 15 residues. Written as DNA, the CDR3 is TGTGCCAGCTCACCTTGGACCCCTAACACCGGGGAGCTGTTTTTT. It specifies CASSPWTPNTGELFF.

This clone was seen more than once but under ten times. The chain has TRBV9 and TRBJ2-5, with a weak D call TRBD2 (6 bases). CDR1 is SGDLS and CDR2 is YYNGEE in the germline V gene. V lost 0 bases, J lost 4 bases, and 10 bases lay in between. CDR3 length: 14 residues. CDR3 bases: TGTGCCAGCAGCGTAGGAGGAGGGATAGAGACCCAGTACTTC. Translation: CASSVGGGIETQYF.

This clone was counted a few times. The CDR3 nucleotides read TGTGCCAGCAGCAAAGTGGCGCCGAAACAGGGTTACCAAGAGACCCAGTACTTC. Its translation: CASSKVAPKQGYQETQYF. The V and J genes are TRBV21-1 and TRBJ2-5; the table's D call, TRBD1, was not checked against the DNA. TRBV21-1 is designated a pseudogene. This CDR3 region has 18 residues.

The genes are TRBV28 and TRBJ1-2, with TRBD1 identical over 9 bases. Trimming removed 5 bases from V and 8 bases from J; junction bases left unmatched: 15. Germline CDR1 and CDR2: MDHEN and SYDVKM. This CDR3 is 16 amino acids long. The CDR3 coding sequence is TGTGCCAGCAGTCACCGCTCGACAGGGGGAGGCTACGGCTACACCTTC. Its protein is CASSHRSTGGGYGYTF.

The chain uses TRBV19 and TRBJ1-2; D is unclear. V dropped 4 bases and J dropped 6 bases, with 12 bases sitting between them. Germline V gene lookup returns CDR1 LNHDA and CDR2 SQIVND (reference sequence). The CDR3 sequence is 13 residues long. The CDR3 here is CASSTPPGDGYTF. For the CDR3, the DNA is TGTGCCAGTAGTACCCCGCCAGGAGATGGCTACACCTTC. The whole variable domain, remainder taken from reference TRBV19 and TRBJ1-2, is DGGITQSPKYLFRKEGQNVTLSCEQNLNHDAMYWYRQDPGQGLRLIYYSQIVNDFQKGDIAEGYSVSREKKESFPLTVTSAQKNPTAFYLCASSTPPGDGYTFGSGTRLTVV.

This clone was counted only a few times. CDR3: CASRSSSGGAYEQYF. CDR3 sequence (DNA): TGTGCCAGCAGAAGCTCTAGCGGGGGGGCCTACGAGCAGTACTTC. The chain recombines TRBV2 with TRBJ2-7; 12 bases align to TRBD2. This CDR3 comprises 15 residues. The V gene's germline CDR1 is SNHLY and CDR2 FYNNEI. Unmatched junction bases numbered 5, after V lost 6 bases and J lost 2 bases.

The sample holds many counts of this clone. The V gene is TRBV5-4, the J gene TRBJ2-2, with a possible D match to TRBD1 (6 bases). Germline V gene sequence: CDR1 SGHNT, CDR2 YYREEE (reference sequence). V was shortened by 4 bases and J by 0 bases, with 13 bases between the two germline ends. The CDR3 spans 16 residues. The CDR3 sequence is CASSLQGTTNTGELFF. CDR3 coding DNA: TGTGCCAGCAGCCTGCAGGGGACGACGAACACCGGGGAGCTGTTTTTT.

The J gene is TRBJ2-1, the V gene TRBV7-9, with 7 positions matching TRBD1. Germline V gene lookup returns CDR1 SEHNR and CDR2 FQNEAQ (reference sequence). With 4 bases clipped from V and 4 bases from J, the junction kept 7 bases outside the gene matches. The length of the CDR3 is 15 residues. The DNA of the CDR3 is TGTGCCAGCAGCTCATCCGGGACAGCTTACAATGAGCAGTTCTTC. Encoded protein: CASSSSGTAYNEQFF.

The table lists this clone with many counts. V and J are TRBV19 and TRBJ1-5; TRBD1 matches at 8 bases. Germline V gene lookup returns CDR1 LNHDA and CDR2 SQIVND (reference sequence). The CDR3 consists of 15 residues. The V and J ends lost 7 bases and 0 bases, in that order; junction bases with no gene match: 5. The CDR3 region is CASNRQGNSNQPQHF. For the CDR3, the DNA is TGTGCCAGTAATAGACAGGGGAATAGCAATCAGCCCCAGCATTTT.

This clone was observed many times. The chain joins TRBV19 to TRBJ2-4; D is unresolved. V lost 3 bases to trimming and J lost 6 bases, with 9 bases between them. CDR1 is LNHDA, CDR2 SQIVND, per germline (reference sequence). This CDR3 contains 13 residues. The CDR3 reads CASSMSKLNIQYF. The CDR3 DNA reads TGTGCCAGTAGTATGTCAAAACTAAACATTCAGTACTTC. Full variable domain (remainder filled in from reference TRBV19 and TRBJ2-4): DGGITQSPKYLFRKEGQNVTLSCEQNLNHDAMYWYRQDPGQGLRLIYYSQIVNDFQKGDIAEGYSVSREKKESFPLTVTSAQKNPTAFYLCASSMSKLNIQYFGAGTRLSVL.

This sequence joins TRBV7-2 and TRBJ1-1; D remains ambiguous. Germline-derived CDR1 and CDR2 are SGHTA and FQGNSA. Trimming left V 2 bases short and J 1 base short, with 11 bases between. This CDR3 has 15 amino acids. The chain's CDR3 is CASSLSGLTNTEAFF. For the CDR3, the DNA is TGTGCCAGCAGCTTATCGGGCCTGACGAACACTGAAGCTTTCTTT.